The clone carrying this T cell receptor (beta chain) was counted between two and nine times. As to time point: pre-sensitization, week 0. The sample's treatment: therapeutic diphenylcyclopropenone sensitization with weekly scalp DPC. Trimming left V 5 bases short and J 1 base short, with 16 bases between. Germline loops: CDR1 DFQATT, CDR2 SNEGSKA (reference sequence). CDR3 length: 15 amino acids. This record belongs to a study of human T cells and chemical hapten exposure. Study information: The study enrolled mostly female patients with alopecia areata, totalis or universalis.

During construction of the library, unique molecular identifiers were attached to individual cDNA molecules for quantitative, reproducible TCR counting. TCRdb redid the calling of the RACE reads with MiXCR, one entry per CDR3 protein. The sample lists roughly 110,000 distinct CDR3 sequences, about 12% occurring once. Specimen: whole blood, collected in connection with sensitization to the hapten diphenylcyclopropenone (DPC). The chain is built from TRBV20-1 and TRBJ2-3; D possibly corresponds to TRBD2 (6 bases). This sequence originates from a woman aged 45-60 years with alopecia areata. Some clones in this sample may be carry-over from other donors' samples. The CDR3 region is CSAQMPGGRTDTQYF. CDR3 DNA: TGCAGTGCTCAAATGCCCGGGGGACGCACAGATACGCAGTATTTT.